This T cell receptor (beta chain) was retrieved from a study of regulatory T cells in long-lasting Graves disease. Points on this clonotype: Its target is not known.

Sample time point: newly diagnosed GD, antithyroid drugs for less than 3 months. PBMC-extracted RNA yielded the TCR library. The CDR3 contains 14 residues. Germline values: CDR1 KGHDR, CDR2 SFDVKD. Trimming cost V 3 bases and J 5 bases, with 12 bases left between them. General study findings and limits: Compared with new cases, persistent Graves' patients showed reduced TCR diversity. The persistent group shared 2,500 to 3,000 public clonotypes, more than the approximately 890 shared by new patients.

In building TCR beta libraries, iRepertoire HTBI primers were used together with Arm-PCR of CDR3 regions. TCRdb passed the multiplex PCR reads through MiXCR, listing each CDR3 protein once. The sample lists about 470,000 distinct CDR3 sequences, under 15% occurring once. Another study also made use of these data, one on T cells in Graves' hyperthyroidism and ophthalmopathy. From that study: The HTBI primer set drove a first-round RT-PCR of the TCR CDR3.

The sequence was obtained from a woman aged 25 to 39 with Graves disease. The chain employs TRBV24-1 and TRBJ1-2; D possibly corresponds to TRBD1 (5 bases). The sample in question was peripheral blood mononuclear cells (PBMCs), obtained at new diagnosis, from a patient treated with antithyroid drugs. CDR3 sequence reads: CATSDAGTAYGYTF. For the CDR3, the DNA is TGTGCCACCAGTGATGCCGGGACCGCATATGGCTACACCTTC.